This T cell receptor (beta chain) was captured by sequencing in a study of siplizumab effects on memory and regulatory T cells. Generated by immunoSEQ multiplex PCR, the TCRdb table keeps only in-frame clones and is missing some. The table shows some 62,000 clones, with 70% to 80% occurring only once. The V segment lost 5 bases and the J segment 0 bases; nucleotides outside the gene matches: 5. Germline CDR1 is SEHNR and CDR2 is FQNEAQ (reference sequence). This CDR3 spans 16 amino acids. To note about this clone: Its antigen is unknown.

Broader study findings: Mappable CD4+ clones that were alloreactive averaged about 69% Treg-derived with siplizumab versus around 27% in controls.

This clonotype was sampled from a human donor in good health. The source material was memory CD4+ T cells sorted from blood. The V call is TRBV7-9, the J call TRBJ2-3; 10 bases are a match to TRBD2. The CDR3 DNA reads TGTGCCAGCAGCGCGCTAGCGGGGGCTAGCACAGATACGCAGTATTTT. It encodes CASSALAGASTDTQYF.